These 18 T cell receptor beta chains originate from one sample sequenced in a study of blood T cell repertoires in COVID-19. Using immunoSEQ multiplex PCR, the repertoire was profiled, and TCRdb retains in-frame clones only, with some absent. This table has under 350,000 clones, approximately 91% appearing once. Sequencing was carried out using PBMCs or T cells enriched from blood (not recorded which). The receptor set was obtained from a woman between 35 and 50 years old who had recovered from COVID-19.

The chain combines TRBV7-6 with TRBJ1-3; 8 bases fit TRBD1. The germline V gene has CDR1 SGHVS and CDR2 FNYEAQ. Unmatched junction bases numbered 9, after V lost 5 bases and J lost 0 bases. CDR3 length: 17 residues. The CDR3 DNA reads TGTGCCAGCAGCCCTAGACAGGGGCTAACCTCTGGAAACACCATATATTTT. Its protein is CASSPRQGLTSGNTIYF.

The V and J genes are TRBV6-2 or TRBV6-3 and TRBJ2-5, with D hard to call. Trimming stripped 5 bases from V and 4 bases from J, with 8 bases between. The CDR3 length is 12 residues. Germline CDR1 and CDR2: MNHEY and SVGEGT. The CDR3 spells CASSPSVETQYF. Written as DNA, the CDR3 is TGTGCCAGCAGTCCCTCCGTAGAGACCCAGTACTTC.

CDR3 sequence reads: CASSTGTLNTEAFF. CDR3 nucleotide sequence: TGCGCCAGCAGCACAGGGACACTGAACACTGAAGCTTTCTTT. V is TRBV5-1 and J is TRBJ1-1, with D maybe TRBD1 (6 bases). The CDR3 is made up of 14 amino acids. Germline lookup yields CDR1 SGHRS and CDR2 YFSETQ. Trimming shortened V by 4 bases and J by 0 bases, and 10 bases separated the two germline ends.

This chain uses TRBV20-1 with TRBJ2-5; 7 nucleotides agree with TRBD2. Trimming cost V 6 bases and J 5 bases; bases outside gene matches: 18. This CDR3 has 16 amino acids. Germline V CDR1 and CDR2: DFQATT, SNEGSKA (reference sequence). In DNA, the CDR3 is TGCAGTGCAAGTACGTTGCGGGCTAGCGGAGGCGAGACCCAGTACTTC. Translating gives CSASTLRASGGETQYF.

The gene calls are TRBV7-8 and TRBJ1-1; no clear D. The germline gives CDR1 SGHVS, CDR2 FQNEAQ. V was clipped by 1 base and J by 2 bases, with 11 bases between them. CDR3 length: 15 amino acids. The CDR3 nucleotides are TGTGCCAGCAGCTTAGGGAGGCGACCCAACACTGAAGCTTTCTTT. Its translation is CASSLGRRPNTEAFF. Combining the CDR3 with reference TRBV7-8 and TRBJ1-1 gives the whole variable domain GAGVSQSPRYKVAKRGQDVALRCDPISGHVSLFWYQQALGQGPEFLTYFQNEAQLDKSGLPSDRFFAERPEGSVSTLKIQRTQQEDSAVYLCASSLGRRPNTEAFFGQGTRLTVV.

V usage is TRBV5-4 and J usage is TRBJ2-1; possible D gene TRBD1, 5 bases. Germline lookup yields CDR1 SGHNT and CDR2 YYREEE (reference sequence). V lost 4 bases and J 1 base, leaving 15 bases between the germline ends. The CDR3 covers 16 residues. The CDR3 DNA reads as TGTGCCAGCAGCCCGCGGACACCAATGTCCTACAATGAGCAGTTCTTC. It is translated as CASSPRTPMSYNEQFF.

The chain employs TRBV5-4 and TRBJ2-1, with a possible D match to TRBD1 (5 bases). Germline lookup yields CDR1 SGHNT and CDR2 YYREEE (reference sequence). V dropped 4 bases and J dropped 5 bases, with 19 bases sitting between them. The CDR3 extends over 16 amino acids. DNA of the CDR3: TGTGCCAGCAGCCTGGAAGGGGATCCCCCCCACAATGAGCAGTTCTTC. As protein: CASSLEGDPPHNEQFF.

The V and J genes are TRBV28 and TRBJ1-1; D is undetermined. V lost 6 bases and J 6 bases, leaving 8 bases between the germline ends. Germline CDR1 and CDR2: MDHEN and SYDVKM. The CDR3 length is 11 residues. This CDR3 is CASRLLAEAFF. The CDR3 nucleotides read TGTGCCAGCAGACTCCTCGCTGAAGCTTTCTTT.

In DNA, the CDR3 is TGCGCCAGCAGCTTTATTGGTAGCGGGAGTGGGGAGACCCAGTACTTC. It codes for CASSFIGSGSGETQYF. The chain carries TRBV5-1 and TRBJ2-5, with 9 bases fitting TRBD2. Germline V gene lookup returns CDR1 SGHRS and CDR2 YFSETQ. Trimming removed 2 bases from V and 5 bases from J; junction bases left unmatched: 10. This CDR3 is built from 16 residues.

This sequence joins TRBV9 and TRBJ1-6; tentatively, D is TRBD1 (5 bases). The V end lost 0 bases, the J end lost 4 bases, and 14 bases lay between the germline ends. CDR1 SGDLS and CDR2 YYNGEE come from the germline V gene. This CDR3 region has 17 residues. The CDR3 region is CASSVGMNRNYNSPLHF. CDR3 nucleotides: TGTGCCAGCAGCGTAGGGATGAACAGGAATTATAATTCACCCCTCCACTTT.

The V gene is TRBV18, the J gene TRBJ1-1; D call uncertain. The CDR3 has 15 amino acids. Germline-derived CDR1 and CDR2 are KGHSH and LQKENI. Trimming removed 6 bases from V and 1 base from J, with 15 bases in between. The CDR3 region has the DNA TGTGCCAGCTCTCCCTCAGCCAGGAAGAACACTGAAGCTTTCTTT. This sequence encodes CASSPSARKNTEAFF. Drawing the rest from reference TRBV18 and TRBJ1-1, the complete variable domain is NAGVMQNPRHLVRRRGQEARLRCSPMKGHSHVYWYRQLPEEGLKFMVYLQKENIIDESGMPKERFSAEFPKEGPSILRIQQVVRGDSAAYFCASSPSARKNTEAFFGQGTRLTVV.

This clone has a single count. Here the CDR3 reads CASSNRDTRGNTIYF. CDR3 in DNA: TGTGCCAGCAGCAACCGGGACACCCGAGGAAACACCATATATTTT. This sequence joins TRBV7-9 and TRBJ1-3; tentative D call: TRBD1 (6 bases). This CDR3 has 15 residues. V was clipped by 5 bases and J by 4 bases, with 15 bases between them. The V gene's germline CDR1 is SEHNR and CDR2 FQNEAQ (reference sequence).

The CDR3, as DNA: TGTGCCAGCACCCTTAGACTAGCGGGAGATCACGGGGAGCTGTTTTTT. Residues: CASTLRLAGDHGELFF. V is TRBV7-6 and J is TRBJ2-2, with 12 bases aligning to TRBD2. Germline CDR1 and CDR2: SGHVS and FNYEAQ. The J segment lost 7 bases and the V segment lost 7 bases, leaving 10 bases of the junction unmatched. The CDR3 sequence is 16 residues long.

The chain uses TRBV12-5 and TRBJ2-5; TRBD1 is a possible D gene (5 bases). Germline CDR1 and CDR2: LGHNT and FRNRAP. The CDR3 is made up of 16 amino acids. Trimming took off 2 bases at V and 2 bases at J, with 15 bases between the two ends. The CDR3 reads CASGLPEGALQETQYF. DNA of the CDR3: TGTGCTAGTGGTTTGCCCGAAGGGGCCCTACAAGAGACCCAGTACTTC.

The chain couples TRBV19 to TRBJ2-2; 10 bases fit TRBD2. The CDR3 spans 15 residues. Germline lookup yields CDR1 LNHDA and CDR2 SQIVND (reference sequence). The J segment lost 6 bases and the V segment lost 5 bases, leaving 6 bases of the junction unmatched. The CDR3 loop is CASSRLAGVAGELFF. The CDR3 coding sequence is TGTGCCAGTAGTCGCCTAGCGGGGGTGGCCGGGGAGCTGTTTTTT.

The chain's CDR3 is CASSPQGQHVQETQYF. The DNA for the CDR3 is TGTGCCAGCTCACCCCAGGGACAGCATGTCCAAGAGACCCAGTACTTC. The V call is TRBV18, the J call TRBJ2-5; 7 bases match TRBD1. In germline, CDR1 is KGHSH, CDR2 LQKENI. The CDR3 consists of 16 residues. With V trimmed by 3 bases and J by 1 base, 8 bases remained unmatched.

This chain uses TRBV15 with TRBJ1-2; 7 bases fit TRBD1. Germline V lookup: CDR1 LNHNV, CDR2 YYDKDF (reference sequence). The junction had 9 bases not matched to a gene; V was cut back by 3 bases and J by 5 bases. The CDR3 spans 15 residues. The CDR3 bases are TGTGCCACCAGCAGCCGGGACAGAGGACTATATGGCTACACCTTC. It codes for CATSSRDRGLYGYTF.

The chain couples TRBV7-8 to TRBJ1-1; possibly TRBD1 for D (6 bases). This CDR3 contains 17 residues. The germline CDR1 and CDR2 sequences are SGHVS and FQNEAQ. The V and J ends lost 5 bases and 3 bases respectively, with 22 bases between them. The CDR3 region has the DNA TGTGCCAGCAGCCGGAGTGGAATAAGCCCAGGGGACACTGAAGCTTTCTTT. Its protein is CASSRSGISPGDTEAFF.